This TCR beta chain was found in a study of shared clonotypes between healthy human individuals (TCRdb year 2020). Background for the entire study: The cohort comprised a couple of women and a few men aged 18 to 49 years. Different laboratories and diverse techniques were used to prepare libraries and sequence TCR repertoires, to increase sequencing depth and limit assay-specific biases. Per donor, three plates each were used for CD4 naive and CD4 memory, two for CD8 naive, and one for CD8 memory. Blood TCR repertoires of five healthy adults were deeply sequenced to estimate repertoire size and the extent of clonotype sharing between individuals. Between about 0.94 and 8.9 billion PBMCs per donor were obtained by leukapheresis. Paper-wide results and their limitations: The genetic and exposure-history diversity represented was limited by the small number of donors. Incomplete sequencing was indicated by rarefaction of sorted-subset datasets, despite the large sequencing depth. About 5% of naive CD4, 3.5% of naive CD8, about 2.5% of memory CD4, and approximately 0.39% of memory CD8 clonotypes were shared across a few donors. Clonotypes shared by all four sorted-subset donors showed higher generation probabilities than non-shared clonotypes. Based on pairwise subsampling, the degree of clonotype sharing among donors was expected to be affected by sequencing depth. Sampling was restricted to blood, and TCR repertoires in tissues likely differ from the TCR repertoires found in blood. Naive subsets generally had larger estimated clonotype richness than memory subsets.

Healthy HIV-negative adults with no recently reported acute infections or vaccinations were included as donors. All donors were Caucasian adults living in Nashville, Tennessee, USA. Magnetic negative selection was used to enrich CD4+ T cells, after which naive cells were positively selected on CD45RA and the negative fraction became the memory subset. Blood was obtained by leukapheresis, after which PBMCs were separated by Ficoll-Histopaque density gradient centrifugation and cryopreserved in liquid nitrogen vapor phase. Analytical flow cytometry was used to check the purity and quantity of each magnetically sorted T cell population. Genomic DNA was isolated from every sorted fraction and measured by UV absorbance on a Nanodrop 2000c. In the case of this clone: This clone's antigen is unknown. No base qualities exist here, and no much larger clone lies one base off it.

CDR1 is given as MNHEY and CDR2 as SMNVEV, both from the germline V gene (reference sequence). V loses 6 bases, J loses 12 bases, and the germline ends lie 26 bases apart. The cysteine opens and the phenylalanine closes a CDR3 of 15 amino acids. The DNA shown is the 45-base CDR3, in frame from base 1. TCR CDR3 regions were amplified from genomic DNA by multiplex PCR using the deep immunoSEQ assay. For each cell subset, the extracted genomic DNA was distributed evenly across all wells of several immunoSEQ 96-well plates, and each plate served as one replicate. For sorted subsets, roughly 200 ng of genomic DNA, equivalent to 30,000 or so T cell genomes, went into each replicate PCR. The purified libraries were quantified using a Qubit 3.0 fluorometer, sized with a Bioanalyzer 2100, and then quantified again using the KAPA Library Quantification kit. Each immunoSEQ 96-well plate was sequenced on its own single-read 150-cycle Illumina NextSeq 550 flow cell. Regarding the original processing steps: Because the immunoSEQ output included only junctional sequences and no quality scores, the filtering could not be the same as the filtering used for full-length reads. To assign V/J genes and CDR3, sequences were annotated using PyIR, a Python wrapper for IgBLAST v1.9, with IMGT germline references. Any read was removed if the V/J assignment was weak (E-value above 1e-6), the CDR3 was missing, or the read contained stop codons, out-of-frame junctions, or ambiguous translated residues. V3J clonotypes were defined by identical inferred V gene, J gene, and CDR3 amino acid sequence. To compute the percentage overlap between repertoires, the number of shared unique clonotypes was divided by the size of the smaller repertoire. Three approaches were used to assess repertoire richness: RTK rarefaction, the Chao1 estimator, and Recon v2.1 estimates of unobserved clonotypes. OLGA was used to compute generation probabilities for all TCRbeta clonotypes that the gDNA method yielded from a few donors. TCRdb limited this immuneACCESS table to in-frame rearrangements with V and J called. A share of clones is missing; checked studies link under half to unresolved V genes, and the rest is unexplained. Clonal size and the V and J genes are those of that table, whereas D and trimming came from the DNA. This sample comprises 980,000 or so clones, about 80% of them detected only once. The ten largest clonotypes hold around 1.4% of the sample.

The receptor was isolated from a man in his late teens or twenties in good health. Source material: memory CD4+ T cells sorted from blood. In light of the paper, this sample's cell subset or site label describes: CD45RA-negative fraction. The V and J segments used are TRBV27 and TRBJ1-1; TRBD1 is perhaps the D gene, given 6 matching bases. The nucleotide sequence reads TGTGCCAGCAGCTACAATCCAGTCGCGGGGGGCGTATCTTTCTTT. Its protein reads: CASSYNPVAGGVSFF.